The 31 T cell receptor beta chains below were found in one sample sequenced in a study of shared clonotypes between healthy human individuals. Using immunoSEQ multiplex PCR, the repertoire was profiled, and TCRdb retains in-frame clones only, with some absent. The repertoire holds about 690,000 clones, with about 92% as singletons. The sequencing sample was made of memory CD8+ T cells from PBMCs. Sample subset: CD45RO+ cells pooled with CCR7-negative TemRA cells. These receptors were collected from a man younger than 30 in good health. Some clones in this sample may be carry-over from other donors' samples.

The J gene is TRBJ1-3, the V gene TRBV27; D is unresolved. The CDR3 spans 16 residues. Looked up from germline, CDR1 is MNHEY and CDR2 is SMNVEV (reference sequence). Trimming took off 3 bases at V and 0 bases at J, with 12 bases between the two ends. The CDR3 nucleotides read TGTGCCAGCAGTTTCGGACCGCCGGACTCTGGAAACACCATATATTTT. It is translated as CASSFGPPDSGNTIYF.

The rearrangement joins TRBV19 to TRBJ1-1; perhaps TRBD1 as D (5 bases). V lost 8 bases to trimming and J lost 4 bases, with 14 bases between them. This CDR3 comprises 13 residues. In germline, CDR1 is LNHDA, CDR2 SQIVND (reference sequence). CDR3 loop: CASFGDRGTEAFF. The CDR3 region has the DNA TGTGCCAGTTTCGGCGATAGGGGCACTGAAGCTTTCTTT.

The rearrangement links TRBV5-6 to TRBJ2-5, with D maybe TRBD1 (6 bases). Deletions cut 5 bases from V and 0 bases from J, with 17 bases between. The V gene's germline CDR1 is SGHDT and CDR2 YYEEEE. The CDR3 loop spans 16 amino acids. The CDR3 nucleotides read TGTGCCAGCAGGTCGTCTCGTGACAGGTACCAAGAGACCCAGTACTTC. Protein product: CASRSSRDRYQETQYF. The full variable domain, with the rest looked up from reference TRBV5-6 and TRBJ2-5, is DAGVTQSPTHLIKTRGQQVTLRCSPKSGHDTVSWYQQALGQGPQFIFQYYEEEERQRGNFPDRFSGHQFPNYSSELNVNALLLGDSALYLCASRSSRDRYQETQYFGPGTRLLVL.

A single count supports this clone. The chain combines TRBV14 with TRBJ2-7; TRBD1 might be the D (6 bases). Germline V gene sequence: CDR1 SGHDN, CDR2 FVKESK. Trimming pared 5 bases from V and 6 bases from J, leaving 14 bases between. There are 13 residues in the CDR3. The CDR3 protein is CASSGTGRSEQYF. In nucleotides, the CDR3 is TGTGCCAGCAGCGGCACAGGGCGGAGCGAGCAGTACTTC.

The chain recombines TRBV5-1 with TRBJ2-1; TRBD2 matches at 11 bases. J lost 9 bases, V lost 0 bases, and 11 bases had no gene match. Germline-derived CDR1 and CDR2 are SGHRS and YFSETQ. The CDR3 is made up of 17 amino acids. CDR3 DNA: TGCGCCAGCAGCTTGGAGATTCATACTAGCGGGAGTATTGAGCAGTTCTTC. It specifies CASSLEIHTSGSIEQFF. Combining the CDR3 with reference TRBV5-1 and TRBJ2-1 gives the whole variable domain KAGVTQTPRYLIKTRGQQVTLSCSPISGHRSVSWYQQTPGQGLQFLFEYFSETQRNKGNFPGRFSGRQFSNSRSEMNVSTLELGDSALYLCASSLEIHTSGSIEQFFGPGTRLTVL.

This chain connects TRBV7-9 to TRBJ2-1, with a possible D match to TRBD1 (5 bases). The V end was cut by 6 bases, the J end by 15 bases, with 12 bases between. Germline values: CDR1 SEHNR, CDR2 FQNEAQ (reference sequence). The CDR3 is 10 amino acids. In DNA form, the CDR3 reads TGTGCCAGCAGACAGGACGGGCCGTTCTTC. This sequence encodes CASRQDGPFF.

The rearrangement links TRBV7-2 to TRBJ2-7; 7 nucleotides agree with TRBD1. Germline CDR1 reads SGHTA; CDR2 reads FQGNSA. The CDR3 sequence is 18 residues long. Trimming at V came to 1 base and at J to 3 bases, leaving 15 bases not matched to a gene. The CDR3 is CASSLDCMFRQGVYEQYF. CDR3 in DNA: TGTGCCAGCAGCTTAGATTGTATGTTTAGGCAGGGGGTCTACGAGCAGTACTTC.

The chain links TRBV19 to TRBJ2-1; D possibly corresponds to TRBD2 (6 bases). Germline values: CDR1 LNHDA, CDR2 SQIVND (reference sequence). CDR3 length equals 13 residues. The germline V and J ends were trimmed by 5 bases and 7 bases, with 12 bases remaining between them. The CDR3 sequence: CASSFGGSNEQFF. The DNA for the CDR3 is TGTGCCAGTAGTTTTGGGGGGTCGAATGAGCAGTTCTTC.

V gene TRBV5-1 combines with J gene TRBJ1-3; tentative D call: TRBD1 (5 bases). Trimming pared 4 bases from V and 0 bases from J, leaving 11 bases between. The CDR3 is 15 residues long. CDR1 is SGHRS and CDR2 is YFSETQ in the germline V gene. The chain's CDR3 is CASSPKTDSGNTIYF. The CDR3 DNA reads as TGCGCCAGCAGCCCTAAGACAGACTCTGGAAACACCATATATTTT.

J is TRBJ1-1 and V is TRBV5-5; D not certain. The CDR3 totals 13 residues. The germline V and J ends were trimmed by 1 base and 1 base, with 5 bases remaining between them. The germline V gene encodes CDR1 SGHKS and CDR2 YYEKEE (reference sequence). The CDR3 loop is CASSLPENTEAFF. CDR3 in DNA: TGTGCCAGCAGCTTGCCAGAGAACACTGAAGCTTTCTTT.

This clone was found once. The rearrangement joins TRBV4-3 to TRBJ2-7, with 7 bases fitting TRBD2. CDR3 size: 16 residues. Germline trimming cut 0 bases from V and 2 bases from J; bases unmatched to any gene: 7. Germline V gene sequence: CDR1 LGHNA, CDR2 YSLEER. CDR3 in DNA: TGCGCCAGCAGCCAAGAGTTCGGCGGGAGAGCCTACGAGCAGTACTTC. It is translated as CASSQEFGGRAYEQYF.

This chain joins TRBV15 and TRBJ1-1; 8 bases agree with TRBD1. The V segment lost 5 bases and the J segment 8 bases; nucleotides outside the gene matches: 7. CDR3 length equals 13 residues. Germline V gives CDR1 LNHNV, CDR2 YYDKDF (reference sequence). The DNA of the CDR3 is TGTGCCACCAGCCCTAGGACAGGGTCGGAAGCTTTCTTT. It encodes CATSPRTGSEAFF.

CDR3 bases: TGTGCCAGCAGTAACCCGACCGGGGGTAGCTCCTACAATGAGCAGTTCTTC. This encodes CASSNPTGGSSYNEQFF. The chain uses TRBV28 and TRBJ2-1, with D perhaps TRBD2 (6 bases). Germline V lookup: CDR1 MDHEN, CDR2 SYDVKM. V lost 5 bases and J 0 bases, leaving 17 bases between the germline ends. The CDR3 covers 17 residues.

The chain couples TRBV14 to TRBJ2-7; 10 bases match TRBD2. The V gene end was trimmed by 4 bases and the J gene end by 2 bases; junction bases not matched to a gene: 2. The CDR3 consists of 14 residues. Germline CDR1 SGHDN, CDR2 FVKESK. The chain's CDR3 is CASSRLAGAYEQYF. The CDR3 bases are TGTGCCAGCAGCCGCCTAGCGGGAGCCTACGAGCAGTACTTC. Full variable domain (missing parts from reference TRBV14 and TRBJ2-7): EAGVTQFPSHSVIEKGQTVTLRCDPISGHDNLYWYRRVMGKEIKFLLHFVKESKQDESGMPNNRFLAERTGGTYSTLKVQPAELEDSGVYFCASSRLAGAYEQYFGPGTRLTVT.

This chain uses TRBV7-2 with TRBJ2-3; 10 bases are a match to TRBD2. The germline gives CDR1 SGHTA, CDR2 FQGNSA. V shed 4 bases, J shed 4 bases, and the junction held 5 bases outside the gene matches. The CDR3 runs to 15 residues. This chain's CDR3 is CASSYQAGGPDTQYF. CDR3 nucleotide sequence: TGTGCCAGCAGCTACCAAGCGGGAGGGCCAGATACGCAGTATTTT.

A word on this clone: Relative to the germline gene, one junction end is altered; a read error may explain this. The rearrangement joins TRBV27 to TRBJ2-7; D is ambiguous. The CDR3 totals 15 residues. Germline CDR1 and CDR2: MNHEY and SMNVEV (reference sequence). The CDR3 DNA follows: TGTGCCTGCAGTTTATCTCTATTACCGAGCAACGAGCAGTACTTC. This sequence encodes CACSLSLLPSNEQYF.

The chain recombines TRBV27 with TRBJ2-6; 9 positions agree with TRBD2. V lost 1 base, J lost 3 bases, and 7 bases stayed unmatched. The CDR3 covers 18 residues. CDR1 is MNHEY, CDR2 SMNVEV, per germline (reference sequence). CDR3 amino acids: CASSLWLAGDFGANVLTF. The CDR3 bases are TGTGCCAGCAGTTTATGGTTAGCGGGAGACTTTGGGGCCAACGTCCTGACTTTC.

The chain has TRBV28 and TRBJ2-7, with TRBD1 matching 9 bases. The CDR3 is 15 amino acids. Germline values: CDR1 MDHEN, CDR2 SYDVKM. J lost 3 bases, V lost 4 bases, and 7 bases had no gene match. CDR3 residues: CASSSGQGRVYEQYF. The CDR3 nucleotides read TGTGCCAGCAGTTCCGGACAGGGGCGCGTCTACGAGCAGTACTTC.

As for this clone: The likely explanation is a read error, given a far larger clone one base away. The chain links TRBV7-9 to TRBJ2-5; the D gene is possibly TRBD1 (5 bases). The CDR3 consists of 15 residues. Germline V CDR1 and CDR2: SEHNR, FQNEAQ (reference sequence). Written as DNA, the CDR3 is TGTGCCAGCACTTCGAGTCTGGGGCCCCAAGAGGCCCAGTACTTC. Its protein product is CASTSSLGPQEAQYF.

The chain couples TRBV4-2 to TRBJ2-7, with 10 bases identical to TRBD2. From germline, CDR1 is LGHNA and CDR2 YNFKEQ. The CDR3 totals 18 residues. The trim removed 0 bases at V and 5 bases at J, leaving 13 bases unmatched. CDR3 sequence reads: CASSQEVVEREGRHEQYF. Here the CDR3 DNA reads TGTGCCAGCAGCCAAGAGGTGGTCGAGCGGGAGGGTAGACACGAGCAGTACTTC.

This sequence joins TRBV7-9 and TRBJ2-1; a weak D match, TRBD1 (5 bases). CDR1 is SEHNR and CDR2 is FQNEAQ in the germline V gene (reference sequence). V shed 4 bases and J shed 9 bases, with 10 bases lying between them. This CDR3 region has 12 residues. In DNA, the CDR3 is TGTGCCAGCAGCTCATATGACAGTGAGCAGTTCTTC. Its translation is CASSSYDSEQFF.

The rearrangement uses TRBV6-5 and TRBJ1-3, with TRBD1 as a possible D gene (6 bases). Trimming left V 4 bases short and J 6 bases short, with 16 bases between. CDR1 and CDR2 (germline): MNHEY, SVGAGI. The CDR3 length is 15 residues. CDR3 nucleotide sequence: TGTGCCAGCAGTTCAGGGGCAGGGTTTTCAAACACCATATATTTT. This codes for CASSSGAGFSNTIYF.

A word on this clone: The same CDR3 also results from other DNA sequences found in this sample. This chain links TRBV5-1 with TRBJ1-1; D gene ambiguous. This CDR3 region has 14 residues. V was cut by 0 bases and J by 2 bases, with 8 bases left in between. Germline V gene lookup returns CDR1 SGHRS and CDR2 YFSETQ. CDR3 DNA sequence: TGCGCCAGCAGCTTGGGGCAGGCAAACACTGAAGCTTTCTTT. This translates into CASSLGQANTEAFF.

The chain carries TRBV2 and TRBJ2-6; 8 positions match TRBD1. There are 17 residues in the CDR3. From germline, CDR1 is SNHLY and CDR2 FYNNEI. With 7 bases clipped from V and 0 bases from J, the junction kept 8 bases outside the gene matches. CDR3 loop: CASNKDRAYSGANVLTF. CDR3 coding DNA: TGTGCCAGCAATAAGGACAGGGCTTACTCTGGGGCCAACGTCCTGACTTTC.

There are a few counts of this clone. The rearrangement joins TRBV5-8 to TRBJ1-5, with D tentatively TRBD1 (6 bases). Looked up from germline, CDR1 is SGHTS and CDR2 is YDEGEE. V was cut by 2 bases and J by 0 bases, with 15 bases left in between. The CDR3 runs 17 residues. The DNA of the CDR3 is TGTGCCAGCAGCTTTGAGGGGGGCCTTTATAGCAATCAGCCCCAGCATTTT. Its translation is CASSFEGGLYSNQPQHF.

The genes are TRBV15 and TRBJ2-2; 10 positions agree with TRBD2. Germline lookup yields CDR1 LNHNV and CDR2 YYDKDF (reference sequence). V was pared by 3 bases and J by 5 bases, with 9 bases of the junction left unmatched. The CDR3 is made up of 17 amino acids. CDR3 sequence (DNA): TGTGCCACCAGCAGCATACTAGCGGGACATGGGACCGGGGAGCTGTTTTTT. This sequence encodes CATSSILAGHGTGELFF.

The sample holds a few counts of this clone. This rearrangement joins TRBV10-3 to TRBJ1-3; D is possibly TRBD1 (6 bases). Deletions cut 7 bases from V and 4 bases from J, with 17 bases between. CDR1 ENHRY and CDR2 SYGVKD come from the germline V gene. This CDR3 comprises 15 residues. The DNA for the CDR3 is TGTGCCATCAAGGAAACAGGGTCTTCCGGAAACACCATATATTTT. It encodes CAIKETGSSGNTIYF.

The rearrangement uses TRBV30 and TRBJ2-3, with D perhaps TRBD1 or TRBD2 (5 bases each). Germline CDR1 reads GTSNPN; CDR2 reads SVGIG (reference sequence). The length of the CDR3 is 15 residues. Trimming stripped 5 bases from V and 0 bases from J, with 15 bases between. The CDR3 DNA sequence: TGTGCCTGGGGGGCGGAATGGACTAGCACAGATACGCAGTATTTT. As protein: CAWGAEWTSTDTQYF. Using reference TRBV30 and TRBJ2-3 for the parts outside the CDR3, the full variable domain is SQTIHQWPATLVQPVGSPLSLECTVEGTSNPNLYWYRQAAGRGLQLLFYSVGIGQISSEVPQNLSASRPQDRQFILSSKKLLLSDSGFYLCAWGAEWTSTDTQYFGPGTRLTVL.

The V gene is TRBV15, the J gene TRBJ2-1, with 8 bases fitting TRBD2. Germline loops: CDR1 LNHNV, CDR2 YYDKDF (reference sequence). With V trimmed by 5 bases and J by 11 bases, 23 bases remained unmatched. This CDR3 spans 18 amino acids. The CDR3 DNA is TGTGCCACCAGCCCAAGGGTGGTCGACTACCGGGAGGGTAAGAAGCAGTTCTTC. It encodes CATSPRVVDYREGKKQFF.

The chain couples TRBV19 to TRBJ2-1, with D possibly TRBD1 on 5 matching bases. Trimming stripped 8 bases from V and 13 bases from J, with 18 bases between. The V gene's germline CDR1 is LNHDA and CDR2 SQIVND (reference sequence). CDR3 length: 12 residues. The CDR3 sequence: CASSTGLSTQFF. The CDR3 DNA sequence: TGTGCCAGTTCAACAGGCCTAAGCACTCAGTTCTTC.

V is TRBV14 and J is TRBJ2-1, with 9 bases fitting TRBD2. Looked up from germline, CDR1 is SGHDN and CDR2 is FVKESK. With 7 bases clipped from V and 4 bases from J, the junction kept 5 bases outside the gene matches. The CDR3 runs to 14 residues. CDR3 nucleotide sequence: TGTGCCAGCAAGTCTAGCGGGATTTACAATGAGCAGTTCTTC. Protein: CASKSSGIYNEQFF.